The present T cell receptor (beta chain) was sequenced within a study of shared clonotypes between healthy human individuals. Study overall: Per-donor plates numbered three CD4 naive, three CD4 memory, two CD8 naive and one CD8 memory. Regarding the study as a whole: The genetic and exposure-history diversity represented was limited by few donors.

On this clone itself: Its antigen is unidentified.

An assay was performed, and its level was deep. Using immunoSEQ multiplex PCR, the repertoire was profiled, and TCRdb retains in-frame clones only, with some absent. This sample has 2 million to 2.5 million clones, with roughly 96% found just once. Unmatched junction bases numbered 5, after V lost 4 bases and J lost 9 bases. The CDR3 runs to 15 residues. The germline CDR1 and CDR2 sequences are SGDLS and YYNGEE. The sample consisted of naive CD4+ T cells sorted from blood. Indicated subset: CD45RA+ positively selected. The J gene is TRBJ1-6, the V gene TRBV9; 12 positions agree with TRBD1. This sequence originates from a man younger than 30 in good health. In DNA form, the CDR3 reads TGTGCCAGCAGCCTAGGGACAGGGGGCGGTTCACCCCTCCACTTT. Amino acid sequence: CASSLGTGGGSPLHF. Complete variable domain (other parts from reference TRBV9 and TRBJ1-6): DSGVTQTPKHLITATGQRVTLRCSPRSGDLSVYWYQQSLDQGLQFLIQYYNGEERAKGNILERFSAQQFPDLHSELNLSSLELGDSALYFCASSLGTGGGSPLHFGNGTRLTVT.